In this sample, the clone carrying this TCR beta chain turned up once. Naive CD8 cells comprised CD45RO-negative, CCR7-positively selected cells, excluding terminally differentiated effector memory CD45RA+ cells. Some clones are missing from TCRdb's copy, which holds only in-frame ones; the method was immunoSEQ multiplex PCR. The sample has about 2.1 million clones, 93% seen once. These data originate in a study of shared clonotypes between healthy human individuals. With 10 bases removed from V and 2 bases from J, the gap between germline ends came to 12 bases. This CDR3 has 13 residues. Germline CDR1 MNHEY, CDR2 SMNVEV (reference sequence).

The rearrangement links TRBV27 to TRBJ2-1; D remains ambiguous. The material sequenced was naive CD8+ T cells from PBMCs. The sequence was obtained from a man aged 18 to 35 in good health. Some clones in this sample may be carry-over from other donors' samples. The CDR3 protein is CATLSSTYNEQFF. The CDR3 nucleotides read TGTGCCACCTTGAGTTCTACCTACAATGAGCAGTTCTTC.